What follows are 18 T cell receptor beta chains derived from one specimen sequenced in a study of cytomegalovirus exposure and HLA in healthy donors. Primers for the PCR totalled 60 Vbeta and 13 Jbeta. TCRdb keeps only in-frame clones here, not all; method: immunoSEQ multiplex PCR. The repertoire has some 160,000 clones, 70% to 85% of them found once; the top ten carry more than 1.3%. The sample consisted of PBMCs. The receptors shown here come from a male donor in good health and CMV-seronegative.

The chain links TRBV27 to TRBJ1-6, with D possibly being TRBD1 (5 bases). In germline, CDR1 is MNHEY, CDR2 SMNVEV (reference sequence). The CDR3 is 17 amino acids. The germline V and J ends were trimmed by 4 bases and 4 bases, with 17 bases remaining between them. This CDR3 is CASSSRAGGGYNSPLHF. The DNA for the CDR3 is TGTGCCAGCAGTTCCCGGGCGGGGGGTGGGTATAATTCACCCCTCCACTTT.

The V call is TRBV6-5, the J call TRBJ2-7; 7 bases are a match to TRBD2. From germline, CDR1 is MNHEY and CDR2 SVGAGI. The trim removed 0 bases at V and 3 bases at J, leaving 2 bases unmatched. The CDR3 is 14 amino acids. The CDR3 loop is CASSYSWGGYEQYF. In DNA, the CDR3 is TGTGCCAGCAGTTACTCTTGGGGGGGCTACGAGCAGTACTTC.

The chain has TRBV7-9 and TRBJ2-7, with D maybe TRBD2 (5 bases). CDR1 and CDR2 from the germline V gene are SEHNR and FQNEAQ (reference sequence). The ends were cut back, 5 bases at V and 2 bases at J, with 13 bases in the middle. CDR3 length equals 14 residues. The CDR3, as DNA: TGTGCCAGCAGCCTCGGACTGGCCCCCTACGAGCAGTACTTC. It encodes CASSLGLAPYEQYF.

The CDR3 here is CASSLLTGSGNTEAFF. Written as DNA, the CDR3 is TGTGCCAGCAGCTTGCTTACCGGGAGTGGGAACACTGAAGCTTTCTTT. This sequence joins TRBV9 and TRBJ1-1; D is unresolved. V lost 4 bases, J lost 1 base, and 17 bases lay in between. This CDR3 is built from 16 residues. Germline V lookup: CDR1 SGDLS, CDR2 YYNGEE.

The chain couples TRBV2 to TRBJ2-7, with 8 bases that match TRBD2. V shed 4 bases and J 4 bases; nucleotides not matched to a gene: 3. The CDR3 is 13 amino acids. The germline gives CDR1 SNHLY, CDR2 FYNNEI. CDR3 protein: CASSVAGPYEQYF. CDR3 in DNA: TGTGCCAGCAGTGTAGCGGGGCCTTACGAGCAGTACTTC.

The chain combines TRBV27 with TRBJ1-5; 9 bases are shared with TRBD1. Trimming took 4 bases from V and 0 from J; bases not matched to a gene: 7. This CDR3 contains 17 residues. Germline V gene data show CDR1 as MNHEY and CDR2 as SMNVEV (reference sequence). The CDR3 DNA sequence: TGTGCCAGCAGTTCACTGGGGACAGGGTATAGCAATCAGCCCCAGCATTTT. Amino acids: CASSSLGTGYSNQPQHF.

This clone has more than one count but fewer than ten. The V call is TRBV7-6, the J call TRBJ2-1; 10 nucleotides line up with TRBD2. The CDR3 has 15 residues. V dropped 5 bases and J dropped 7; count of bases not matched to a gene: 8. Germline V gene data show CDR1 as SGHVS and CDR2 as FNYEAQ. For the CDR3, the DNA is TGTGCCAGCAGCATCACTAGCGGGAACAGTAATGAGCAGTTCTTC. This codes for CASSITSGNSNEQFF.

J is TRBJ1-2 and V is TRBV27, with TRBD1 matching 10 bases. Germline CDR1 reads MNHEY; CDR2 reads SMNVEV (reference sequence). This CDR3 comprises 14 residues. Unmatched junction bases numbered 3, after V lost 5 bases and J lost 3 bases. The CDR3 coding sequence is TGTGCCAGCAGTACGACAGGGGGCGACTATGGCTACACCTTC. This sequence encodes CASSTTGGDYGYTF.

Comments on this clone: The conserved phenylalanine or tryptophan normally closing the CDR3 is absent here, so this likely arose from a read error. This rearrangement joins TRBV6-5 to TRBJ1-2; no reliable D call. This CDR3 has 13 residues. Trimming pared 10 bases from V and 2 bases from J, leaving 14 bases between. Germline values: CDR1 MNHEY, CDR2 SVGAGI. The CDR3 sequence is CATALRGNYGYTI. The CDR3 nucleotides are TGTGCCACCGCCCTGAGAGGGAACTATGGCTACACCATC.

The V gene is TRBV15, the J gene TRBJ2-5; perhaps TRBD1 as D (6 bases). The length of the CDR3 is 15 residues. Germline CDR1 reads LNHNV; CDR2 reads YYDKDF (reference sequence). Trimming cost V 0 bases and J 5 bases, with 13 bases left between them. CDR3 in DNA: TGTGCCACCAGCAGAGATCAGGGGATCCGCGAGACCCAGTACTTC. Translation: CATSRDQGIRETQYF.

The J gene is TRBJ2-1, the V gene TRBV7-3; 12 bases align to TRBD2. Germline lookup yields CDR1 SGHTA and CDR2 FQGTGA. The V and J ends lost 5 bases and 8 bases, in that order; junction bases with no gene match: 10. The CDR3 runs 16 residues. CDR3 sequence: CASSLSLAGGRDEQFF. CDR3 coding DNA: TGTGCCAGCAGCCTAAGCCTAGCGGGGGGGCGGGATGAGCAGTTCTTC. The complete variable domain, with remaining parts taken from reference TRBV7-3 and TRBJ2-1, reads GAGVSQTPSNKVTEKGKYVELRCDPISGHTALYWYRQSLGQGPEFLIYFQGTGAADDSGLPNDRFFAVRPEGSVSTLKIQRTERGDSAVYLCASSLSLAGGRDEQFFGPGTRLTVL.

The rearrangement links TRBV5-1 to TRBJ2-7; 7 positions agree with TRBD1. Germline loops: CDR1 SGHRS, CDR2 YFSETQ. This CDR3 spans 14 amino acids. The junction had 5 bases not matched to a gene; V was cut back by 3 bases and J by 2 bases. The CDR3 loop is CASSWATGPYEQYF. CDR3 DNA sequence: TGCGCCAGCAGCTGGGCGACAGGGCCCTACGAGCAGTACTTC.

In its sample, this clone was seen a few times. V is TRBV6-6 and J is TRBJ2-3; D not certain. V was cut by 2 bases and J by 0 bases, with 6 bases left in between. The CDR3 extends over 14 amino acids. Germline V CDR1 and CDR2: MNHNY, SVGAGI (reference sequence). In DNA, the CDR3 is TGTGCCAGCAGTTACAGCGTTAGCACAGATACGCAGTATTTT. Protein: CASSYSVSTDTQYF.

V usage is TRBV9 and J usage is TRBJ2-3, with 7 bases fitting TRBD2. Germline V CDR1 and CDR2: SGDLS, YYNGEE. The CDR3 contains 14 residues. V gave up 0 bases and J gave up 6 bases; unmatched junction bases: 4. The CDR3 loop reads CASSVDGGIDTQYF. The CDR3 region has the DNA TGTGCCAGCAGCGTAGACGGGGGGATTGATACGCAGTATTTT.

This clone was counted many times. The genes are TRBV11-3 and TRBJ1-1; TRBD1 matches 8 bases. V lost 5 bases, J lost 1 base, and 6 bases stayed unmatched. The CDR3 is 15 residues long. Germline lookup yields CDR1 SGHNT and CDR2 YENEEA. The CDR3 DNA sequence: TGTGCCAGCAGCCCATCCGGACAGGGGAACACTGAAGCTTTCTTT. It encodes CASSPSGQGNTEAFF.

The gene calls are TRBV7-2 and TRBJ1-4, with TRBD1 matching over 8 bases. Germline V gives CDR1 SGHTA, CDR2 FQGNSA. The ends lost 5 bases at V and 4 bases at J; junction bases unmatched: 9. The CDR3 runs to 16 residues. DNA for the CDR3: TGTGCCAGCAGCCAGGGGGCTCATACGGGTAATGAAAAACTGTTTTTT. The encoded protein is CASSQGAHTGNEKLFF.

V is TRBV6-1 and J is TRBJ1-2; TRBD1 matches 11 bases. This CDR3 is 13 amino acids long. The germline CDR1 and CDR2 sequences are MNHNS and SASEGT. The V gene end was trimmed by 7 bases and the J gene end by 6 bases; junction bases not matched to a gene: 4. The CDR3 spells CASTGQGADGYTF. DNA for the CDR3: TGTGCCAGCACCGGACAGGGGGCGGATGGCTACACCTTC.

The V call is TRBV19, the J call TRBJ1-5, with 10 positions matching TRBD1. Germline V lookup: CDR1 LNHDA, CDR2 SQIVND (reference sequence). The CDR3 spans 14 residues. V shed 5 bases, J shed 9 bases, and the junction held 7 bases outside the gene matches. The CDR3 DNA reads TGTGCCAGTAGTCTGCGGACAGGGGGAAGGCCCCAGCATTTT. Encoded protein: CASSLRTGGRPQHF. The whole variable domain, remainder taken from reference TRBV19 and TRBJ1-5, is DGGITQSPKYLFRKEGQNVTLSCEQNLNHDAMYWYRQDPGQGLRLIYYSQIVNDFQKGDIAEGYSVSREKKESFPLTVTSAQKNPTAFYLCASSLRTGGRPQHFGDGTRLSIL.